This TCR beta chain was identified during a study of cytomegalovirus exposure and HLA in healthy donors. CDR1 and CDR2 from the germline V gene are SGHDT and YYEEEE. V dropped 4 bases and J dropped 5; count of bases not matched to a gene: 7. The CDR3 has 15 residues. This table comes from immunoSEQ multiplex PCR, and its TCRdb copy is limited to in-frame clones, with some not included. The sample lists about 220,000 clones, around nine tenths occurring once. The sequence derives from a man between 18 and 35 years old in good health and CMV-seronegative. The sequencing sample was made of PBMCs. V is TRBV5-6 and J is TRBJ2-4; 9 bases map to TRBD1. The CDR3 reads CASSRGGQGENIQYF. The CDR3 DNA reads TGTGCCAGCAGCCGCGGGGGACAGGGCGAAAACATTCAGTACTTC. Together with reference TRBV5-6 and TRBJ2-4, the CDR3 gives the full variable domain: DAGVTQSPTHLIKTRGQQVTLRCSPKSGHDTVSWYQQALGQGPQFIFQYYEEEERQRGNFPDRFSGHQFPNYSSELNVNALLLGDSALYLCASSRGGQGENIQYFGAGTRLSVL.